Presented here are 2 T cell receptor beta chains from one specimen sequenced in a study of cytomegalovirus exposure and HLA in healthy donors. Method: immunoSEQ multiplex PCR; TCRdb's copy keeps in-frame clones and lacks some. The sample has over 150,000 clones; about 89% are singletons. Sequencing input: PBMCs. The receptors originated from a woman aged 18-29 years in good health and CMV-seropositive.

The chain is built from TRBV27 and TRBJ2-1; 9 positions agree with TRBD1. V shed 4 bases, J shed 8 bases, and the junction held 21 bases outside the gene matches. This CDR3 comprises 19 residues. In germline, CDR1 is MNHEY, CDR2 SMNVEV (reference sequence). The CDR3 DNA sequence: TGTGCCAGCAGTTGCGAACAGGGGGCGGATTGCGGGAAGAAGTATGAGCAGTTCTTC. Translation: CASSCEQGADCGKKYEQFF.

The V gene is TRBV7-6, the J gene TRBJ2-5; D is uncertain. CDR1 and CDR2 from the germline V gene are SGHVS and FNYEAQ. V dropped 5 bases and J dropped 7 bases, with 11 bases sitting between them. This CDR3 region has 12 residues. CDR3 bases: TGTGCCAGCAGCCTCCGATCAGGGACCCAGTACTTC. This translates into CASSLRSGTQYF.